The 10 T cell receptor beta chains given below trace back to one sample, sequenced in a study of a mutant IDH1 vaccine in newly diagnosed glioma. Their specific antigens are unknown. TCRdb's table, derived via immunoSEQ multiplex PCR, lists solely in-frame clones and lacks some. The sample holds about 56,000 clones, roughly 75% seen once. Time point reported: week 47, end of study. The investigators gave 300 ug of mutant IDH1 20-mer peptide in each vaccine dose, together with topical imiquimod. This specimen was PBMCs, taken from a glioma patient whose treatment included an IDH1 peptide vaccine. The receptors shown here come from a man in his fifties with glioma.

As to this clone: One end of the junction does not line up with germline, which may come from a read error. The chain recombines TRBV28 with TRBJ1-3, with a weak D call TRBD1 (6 bases). CDR1 MDHEN and CDR2 SYDVKM come from the germline V gene. The CDR3 is 11 residues long. For the CDR3, the DNA is TGTGCCAGCAGTTTTATGAGACAGGTAGATTTT. Amino acids: CASSFMRQVDF.

The CDR3 DNA sequence: TGCGCCAGGCCCCAGGCCGAGCAGTACTTC. Amino acid sequence: CARPQAEQYF. This chain uses TRBV10-1 with TRBJ2-7; D is ambiguous. The CDR3 consists of 10 residues. V was clipped by 9 bases and J by 6 bases, with 9 bases between them. The V gene's germline CDR1 is WNHNN and CDR2 SYGVQD (reference sequence).

The rearrangement links TRBV15 to TRBJ1-3; D is undetermined. This CDR3 has 12 amino acids. Germline V lookup: CDR1 LNHNV, CDR2 YYDKDF (reference sequence). Deletions cut 1 base from V and 4 bases from J, with 2 bases between. The CDR3 is CATSRAGNTIYF. The CDR3 DNA reads TGTGCCACCAGCAGAGCAGGAAACACCATATATTTT.

V is TRBV5-1 and J is TRBJ1-2; possible D gene TRBD1, 5 bases. The CDR3 contains 14 residues. Trimming cost V 7 bases and J 7 bases, with 20 bases left between them. Germline V gene sequence: CDR1 SGHRS, CDR2 YFSETQ. The CDR3 protein is CASRPGAQGGGYTF. In DNA form, the CDR3 reads TGCGCCAGCCGCCCCGGGGCCCAGGGAGGTGGCTACACCTTC.

V usage is TRBV30 and J usage is TRBJ1-5, with 8 bases lining up with TRBD1. Germline loops: CDR1 GTSNPN, CDR2 SVGIG (reference sequence). Trimming at V came to 1 base and at J to 4 bases, leaving 3 bases not matched to a gene. This CDR3 contains 14 residues. CDR3 coding DNA: TGTGCCTGGAGTGAGGACAGGGAAAATCAGCCCCAGCATTTT. Its translation is CAWSEDRENQPQHF.

The chain uses TRBV2 and TRBJ1-2, with 8 nucleotides matching TRBD1. Germline V gene data show CDR1 as SNHLY and CDR2 as FYNNEI. V was pared by 8 bases and J by 6 bases, with 11 bases of the junction left unmatched. The CDR3 totals 14 residues. The CDR3 coding sequence is TGTGCCAGCGCCCTGATTTGGACAGGGAATGGCTACACCTTC. It translates to CASALIWTGNGYTF.

This clone was detected once. This chain uses TRBV5-1 with TRBJ2-5, with TRBD1 matching over 8 bases. The V gene end was trimmed by 0 bases and the J gene end by 7 bases; junction bases not matched to a gene: 8. The V gene's germline CDR1 is SGHRS and CDR2 YFSETQ. The CDR3 contains 15 residues. In DNA, the CDR3 is TGCGCCAGCAGCTTGGAGTCGCAGGGGGCAGGGACCCAGTACTTC. It specifies CASSLESQGAGTQYF.

The genes are TRBV7-9 and TRBJ1-2; 12 bases map to TRBD1. The CDR3 contains 15 residues. The trim removed 5 bases at V and 9 bases at J, leaving 10 bases unmatched. Per germline, CDR1 SEHNR and CDR2 FQNEAQ (reference sequence). Here the CDR3 reads CASSAPGQGAGSYTF. In nucleotides, the CDR3 is TGTGCCAGCAGCGCGCCGGGACAGGGGGCGGGTAGCTACACCTTC.

This chain links TRBV6-5 with TRBJ1-3, with D perhaps matching TRBD1 (5 bases). The germline V gene has CDR1 MNHEY and CDR2 SVGAGI. The germline V and J ends were trimmed by 6 bases and 0 bases, with 12 bases remaining between them. This CDR3 region has 15 residues. The CDR3 DNA is TGTGCCAGCAGCCAGGGTTTCTCCTCTGGAAACACCATATATTTT. Amino acid sequence: CASSQGFSSGNTIYF.

The gene calls are TRBV19 and TRBJ2-1; D is unresolved. Germline loops: CDR1 LNHDA, CDR2 SQIVND (reference sequence). The V end was cut by 1 base, the J end by 0 bases, with 7 bases between. This CDR3 is built from 15 residues. The CDR3 coding sequence is TGTGCCAGTAGTATAGGGCCAAGCTCCTACAATGAGCAGTTCTTC. It yields the protein CASSIGPSSYNEQFF. Variable domain in full (rest from reference TRBV19 and TRBJ2-1): DGGITQSPKYLFRKEGQNVTLSCEQNLNHDAMYWYRQDPGQGLRLIYYSQIVNDFQKGDIAEGYSVSREKKESFPLTVTSAQKNPTAFYLCASSIGPSSYNEQFFGPGTRLTVL.